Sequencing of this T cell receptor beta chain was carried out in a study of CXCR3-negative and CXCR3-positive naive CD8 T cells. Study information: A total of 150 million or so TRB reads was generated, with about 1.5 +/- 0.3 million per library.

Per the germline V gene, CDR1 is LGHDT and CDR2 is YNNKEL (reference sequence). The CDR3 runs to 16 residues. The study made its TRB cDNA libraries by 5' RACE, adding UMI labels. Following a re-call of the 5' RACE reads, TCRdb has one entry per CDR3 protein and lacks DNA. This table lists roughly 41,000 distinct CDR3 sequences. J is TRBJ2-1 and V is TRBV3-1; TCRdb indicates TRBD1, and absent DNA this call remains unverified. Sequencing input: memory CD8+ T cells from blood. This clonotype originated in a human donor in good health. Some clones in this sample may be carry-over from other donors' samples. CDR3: CASSQDDWDPYNEQFF.